This T cell receptor beta chain appears in the sequencing data of a study of blood T cell repertoires in COVID-19. Study overall: T cells, B-cell-depleted T cells, or PBMCs supplied cDNA or gDNA.

While infection was still active, Seattle patients were enrolled and then followed longitudinally. The CDR3 is made up of 14 amino acids. CDR1 SGHTA and CDR2 FQGNSA come from the germline V gene. V lost 4 bases and J lost 4; bases outside the gene matches: 4. Original processing notes: Amplification of reference gene primers was used by the study to estimate nucleated cell counts. TCRdb's copy holds only in-frame clones and misses some; the assay was immunoSEQ multiplex PCR. That table furnishes V, J and clone size, whereas the DNA furnished D and trimming. Altogether 330,000 or so clones are present, roughly nine tenths being singletons, with the ten largest covering about 3.9%.

This receptor was obtained from a woman between 55 and 75 years old with COVID-19, enrolled during active disease. The sequenced material came from peripheral blood. This sequence joins TRBV7-2 and TRBJ1-5; TRBD1 agrees at 7 bases. CDR3 in amino acids: CASSSGTVNQPQHF. The CDR3 DNA sequence: TGTGCCAGCAGCTCCGGGACAGTTAATCAGCCCCAGCATTTT.